This TCR beta chain derives from a study of T cells in Graves' hyperthyroidism and ophthalmopathy. Using RNA transcripts as the source, TCR beta CDR3 regions were amplified. First-round RT-PCR with HTBI primers amplified the TCR CDR3 region. TCRdb recomputed calls from the multiplex PCR reads with MiXCR, one row per CDR3 protein. This table holds hundreds of thousands of distinct CDR3 sequences, roughly 17% found once. The CDR3 spans 11 residues. The germline V and J ends were trimmed by 8 bases and 6 bases, with 10 bases remaining between them. Germline CDR1 is MNHNS and CDR2 is SASEGT. The clonotype comes from a young woman with Graves' hyperthyroidism. The specimen sequenced was blood. The chain links TRBV6-1 to TRBJ1-1; D remains ambiguous. Here the CDR3 DNA reads TGTGCCAGCCATCAGGCCGCTGAAGCTTTCTTT. Encoded protein: CASHQAAEAFF.